Listed here are 20 T cell receptor beta chains from one sample, sequenced in a study of T cell responses to AZD1222 COVID-19 vaccine. Assay: immunoSEQ multiplex PCR; the TCRdb copy retains only in-frame clones and omits some. This sample has 150,000 to 200,000 clones, with 92% found just once. The sample consisted of peripheral blood, taken on day 0 of AZD1222 vaccination. The source is an adult in good health.

In DNA form, the CDR3 reads TGTGCCAGCGGAACAGGAATACGTGCAGATACGCAGTATTTT. Protein sequence: CASGTGIRADTQYF. The chain carries TRBV7-3 and TRBJ2-3; TRBD1 might be the D (5 bases). Deletions cut 8 bases from V and 4 bases from J, with 16 bases between. Per the germline V gene, CDR1 is SGHTA and CDR2 is FQGTGA. This CDR3 region has 14 residues.

The J gene is TRBJ2-2, the V gene TRBV12-3 or TRBV12-4; D possibly corresponds to TRBD1 (6 bases). The CDR3 contains 13 residues. Trimming took 4 bases from V and 6 from J, leaving 9 bases between them. The CDR3 nucleotides are TGTGCCAGCAGTTCACAGGGACCCGGGGAGCTGTTTTTT. Translated: CASSSQGPGELFF.

This chain uses TRBV6-5 with TRBJ2-1, with a tentative D call TRBD1 (6 bases). This CDR3 is built from 13 residues. The V end was cut by 6 bases, the J end by 6 bases, with 12 bases between. CDR1 is MNHEY and CDR2 is SVGAGI in the germline V gene. Written as DNA, the CDR3 is TGTGCCAGCAGCAACGACAGGCTCAATGAGCAGTTCTTC. Translation: CASSNDRLNEQFF.

The chain employs TRBV5-6 and TRBJ2-1; no firm D call. Per germline, CDR1 SGHDT and CDR2 YYEEEE. V lost 0 bases and J lost 6, with 19 bases in between. CDR3 length: 17 residues. In DNA, the CDR3 is TGTGCCAGCAGCTTGGCCTTACGGGTCGCCCGATCCAATGAGCAGTTCTTC. It encodes CASSLALRVARSNEQFF.

The V gene is TRBV5-8, the J gene TRBJ1-5, with TRBD1 matching over 11 bases. The V gene's germline CDR1 is SGHTS and CDR2 YDEGEE. Trimming at V came to 0 bases and at J to 0 bases, leaving 8 bases not matched to a gene. The length of the CDR3 is 19 residues. CDR3 bases: TGTGCCAGCAGCTTGGCCTCGGACAGGGGGCAGTATAGCAATCAGCCCCAGCATTTT. It yields the protein CASSLASDRGQYSNQPQHF.

V is TRBV14 and J is TRBJ1-6; D is uncertain. Trimming removed 3 bases at V and 4 bases at J, with 7 bases between. Germline V CDR1 and CDR2: SGHDN, FVKESK. The CDR3 has 14 amino acids. CDR3 sequence: CASSHRSYNSPLHF. In DNA form, the CDR3 reads TGTGCCAGCAGCCACCGGTCTTATAATTCACCCCTCCACTTT.

The rearrangement links TRBV6-5 to TRBJ2-5, with D possibly matching TRBD1 (5 bases). Germline CDR1 is MNHEY and CDR2 is SVGAGI. Trimming removed 11 bases from V and 3 bases from J, with 13 bases in between. The CDR3 extends over 12 amino acids. CDR3 residues: CASYGREETQYF. Here the CDR3 DNA reads TGTGCCTCCTACGGCAGGGAAGAGACCCAGTACTTC.

CDR3 bases: TGTGCCAGCAGCTTAGCAAGTCTCCGCGGTGGAACTAAGAAGACTGAAGCTTTCTTT. Translation: CASSLASLRGGTKKTEAFF. The chain employs TRBV7-9 and TRBJ1-1; D ambiguous. The CDR3 has 19 residues. In germline, CDR1 is SEHNR, CDR2 FQNEAQ (reference sequence). V shed 0 bases and J shed 5 bases, with 25 bases lying between them.

As DNA, the CDR3 is TGTGCCAGCAGTTACTCTGCGAGCCGGCACGAGCAGTACTTC. Translated: CASSYSASRHEQYF. The chain carries TRBV6-5 and TRBJ2-7; D remains unclear. Germline CDR1 is MNHEY and CDR2 is SVGAGI. The CDR3 consists of 14 residues. Trimming removed 0 bases at V and 5 bases at J, with 11 bases between.

The chain combines TRBV5-6 with TRBJ2-7, with 9 bases identical to TRBD2. The CDR3 totals 15 residues. Germline V gene data show CDR1 as SGHDT and CDR2 as YYEEEE. With V trimmed by 4 bases and J by 0 bases, 5 bases remained unmatched. The CDR3 is CASSPSGASSYEQYF. The CDR3 bases are TGTGCCAGCAGCCCTAGCGGGGCAAGCTCCTACGAGCAGTACTTC.

The chain combines TRBV27 with TRBJ2-2; a possible D gene is TRBD2 (6 bases). The V gene lost 4 bases and the J gene lost 5 bases, with 11 bases spanning the gap. The CDR3 extends over 14 amino acids. Germline V gene lookup returns CDR1 MNHEY and CDR2 SMNVEV (reference sequence). The CDR3 loop reads CASSWEAVTGELFF. The CDR3 DNA is TGTGCCAGCAGTTGGGAGGCGGTAACCGGGGAGCTGTTTTTT.

The chain combines TRBV28 with TRBJ1-2; D is uncertain. CDR3 length equals 12 residues. Germline V gene data show CDR1 as MDHEN and CDR2 as SYDVKM. V was clipped by 2 bases and J by 4 bases, with 5 bases between them. Here the CDR3 DNA reads TGTGCCAGCAGTTTAACGTCCTATGGCTACACCTTC. This translates into CASSLTSYGYTF.

In this sample, this clone turned up once. V usage is TRBV6-5 and J usage is TRBJ2-7, with a tentative D call TRBD2 (5 bases). The CDR3 consists of 13 residues. V was shortened by 7 bases and J by 1 base, with 11 bases between the two germline ends. Germline CDR1 and CDR2: MNHEY and SVGAGI. CDR3 DNA: TGTGCCAGCACCGGACTCCAATCCTACGAGCAGTACTTC. Its translation: CASTGLQSYEQYF.

The chain combines TRBV5-4 with TRBJ2-3, with 7 bases matching TRBD1. The CDR3 runs 15 residues. V dropped 4 bases and J dropped 1; count of bases not matched to a gene: 6. Germline CDR1 SGHNT, CDR2 YYREEE (reference sequence). The CDR3 sequence is CASSPWDSGTDTQYF. CDR3 nucleotide sequence: TGTGCCAGCAGCCCATGGGACAGTGGCACAGATACGCAGTATTTT. The full variable domain, completed using reference TRBV5-4 and TRBJ2-3, is ETGVTQSPTHLIKTRGQQVTLRCSSQSGHNTVSWYQQALGQGPQFIFQYYREEENGRGNFPPRFSGLQFPNYSSELNVNALELDDSALYLCASSPWDSGTDTQYFGPGTRLTVL.

The V and J genes are TRBV30 and TRBJ2-1, with 15 bases aligning to TRBD2. V shed 8 bases, J shed 12 bases, and the junction held 8 bases outside the gene matches. The germline CDR1 and CDR2 sequences are GTSNPN and SVGIG (reference sequence). CDR3 length: 13 residues. CDR3 DNA: TGTGCCCGCCGCCGGACTAGCGGGGGGGGGCAGTTCTTC. As protein: CARRRTSGGGQFF.

In nucleotides, the CDR3 is TGTGCCAGCATCGAGGGTATCACTAATGAAAAACTGTTTTTT. Amino acid sequence: CASIEGITNEKLFF. The chain links TRBV6-5 to TRBJ1-4; no definite D call. The CDR3 loop spans 14 amino acids. The V gene lost 7 bases and the J gene lost 2 bases, with 11 bases spanning the gap. CDR1 is MNHEY and CDR2 is SVGAGI in the germline V gene.

V gene TRBV6-6 combines with J gene TRBJ1-1, with D perhaps matching TRBD1 (5 bases). Trimming removed 6 bases from V and 0 bases from J, with 17 bases in between. The V gene's germline CDR1 is MNHNY and CDR2 SVGAGI (reference sequence). The CDR3 contains 16 residues. The DNA for the CDR3 is TGTGCCAGCAGGTGGGGCGGTCCTCCTATGAACACTGAAGCTTTCTTT. It encodes CASRWGGPPMNTEAFF.

This clone occurred once. The genes are TRBV11-3 and TRBJ2-5; TRBD1 agrees at 9 bases. Germline values: CDR1 SGHNT, CDR2 YENEEA. This CDR3 is built from 14 residues. Trimming took 1 base from V and 5 from J; bases not matched to a gene: 2. The CDR3 is CASSLGGQGETQYF. Written as DNA, the CDR3 is TGTGCCAGCAGCTTAGGGGGACAGGGTGAGACCCAGTACTTC.

The chain recombines TRBV24-1 with TRBJ2-1, with TRBD2 matching 9 bases. CDR1 is KGHDR, CDR2 SFDVKD, per germline. CDR3 size: 17 residues. J lost 3 bases, V lost 3 bases, and 8 bases had no gene match. The chain's CDR3 is CATSDTSTSGYYNEQFF. In DNA form, the CDR3 reads TGTGCCACCAGTGATACCTCGACTAGCGGCTACTACAATGAGCAGTTCTTC.

The chain employs TRBV11-2 and TRBJ2-2, with a possible D match to TRBD1 (5 bases). V was shortened by 5 bases and J by 5 bases, with 9 bases between the two germline ends. Germline assignment: CDR1 SGHAT and CDR2 FQNNGV. The CDR3 runs to 13 residues. The CDR3 reads CASSGQGTGELFF. The CDR3 coding sequence is TGTGCCAGCAGCGGACAAGGGACCGGGGAGCTGTTTTTT.